Described below is a single T cell receptor beta chain sequence and its context. Germline V gives CDR1 MNHNS, CDR2 SASEGT. The CDR3 is 14 amino acids. The ends lost 3 bases at V and 7 bases at J; junction bases unmatched: 5. The data were obtained in a study of T cell changes during pregnancy in multiple sclerosis. Generated by immunoSEQ multiplex PCR, the TCRdb table keeps only in-frame clones and is missing some. The data hold around 85,000 clones, with approximately 91% observed a single time. The sample here was PBMCs, taken in the first trimester of pregnancy. V usage is TRBV6-1 and J usage is TRBJ2-1; 8 bases align to TRBD1. The TCR originated in a female donor in good health, serving as a control in a pregnancy study. Some clones in this sample may be carry-over from other donors' samples. CDR3 sequence (DNA): TGTGCCAGCAGTGACAGGGGGCGAGGGAATGAGCAGTTCTTC. This encodes CASSDRGRGNEQFF.